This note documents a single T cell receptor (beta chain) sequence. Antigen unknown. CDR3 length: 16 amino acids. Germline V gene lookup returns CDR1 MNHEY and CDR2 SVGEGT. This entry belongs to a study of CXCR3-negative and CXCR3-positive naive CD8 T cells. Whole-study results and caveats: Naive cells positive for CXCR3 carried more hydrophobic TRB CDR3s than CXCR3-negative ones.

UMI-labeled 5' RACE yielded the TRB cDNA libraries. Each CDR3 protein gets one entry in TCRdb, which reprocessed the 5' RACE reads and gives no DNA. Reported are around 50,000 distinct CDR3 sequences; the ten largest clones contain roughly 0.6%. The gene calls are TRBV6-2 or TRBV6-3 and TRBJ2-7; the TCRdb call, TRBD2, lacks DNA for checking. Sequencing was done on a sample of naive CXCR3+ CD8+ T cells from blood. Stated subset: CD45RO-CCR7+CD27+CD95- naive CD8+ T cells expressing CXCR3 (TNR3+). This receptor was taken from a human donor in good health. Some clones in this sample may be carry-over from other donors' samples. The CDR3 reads CASSYGGGQSSYEQYF.